The source of this T cell receptor (beta chain) is a study of blood T cells in healthy people across ages. Overall study results and limits: Possibly, changes in expanded clonotypes were confounded because donor CMV status was unknown.

About this clonotype: Its target is not known.

Losses at the gene ends were 5 bases for V and 4 bases for J; bases not matched to a gene: 6. Germline lookup yields CDR1 SGHVS and CDR2 FNYEAQ. The CDR3 spans 15 residues. PBMCs numbering at least 6.5 million were isolated per sample. RNA extraction gave at least 5.5 micrograms of total RNA per sample. Primers used in a second PCR of roughly 6 to 12 cycles were a sample-barcoded 5' primer and a J-beta primer mix. TCRdb recomputed calls from the 5' RACE reads with MiXCR, one row per CDR3 protein. The sample includes 800,000 or so distinct CDR3 sequences, approximately 67% of them seen just once. The chain combines TRBV7-6 with TRBJ2-3; 10 nucleotides line up with TRBD1. This TCR derives from a man under 40 in good health. Material for sequencing was blood. CDR3 bases: TGTGCCAGCAGCCCCCTCGGGACAGGGGCAGATACGCAGTATTTT. It specifies CASSPLGTGADTQYF.